The clone carrying this T cell receptor beta chain was picked up many times. What it recognizes is unknown. These data belong to a study of CD8+CD57+ T cells in acquired aplastic anemia. General study results and limits: In CD8+ cells, Simpson's diversity showed no significant difference between patients and controls.

Genomic DNA acted as the template from which TCR beta VDJ combination and CDR3 sequence profiling were carried out. TCRdb reprocessed the reads via MiXCR and lists one record per CDR3 protein. Of 200,000 or so distinct CDR3 sequences listed, around three fifths are singletons. Material for sequencing was sorted CD4+, CD8+, or CD8+CD57+ T cells (not recorded which) from PBMCs. This clonotype originated in a human donor with severe aplastic anemia or a healthy control (not recorded which).

The DNA for the CDR3 is TGTGCCTGGAGTTCAACGATTCAGCCCCAGCATTTT. Translation: CAWSSTIQPQHF. The V gene is TRBV30, the J gene TRBJ1-5; D gene uncertain. CDR3 length: 12 residues. CDR1 and CDR2 from the germline V gene are GTSNPN and SVGIG (reference sequence). V gave up 2 bases and J gave up 6 bases, with 8 bases separating them.